A single sample gave rise to the 5 T cell receptor beta chains below, sequenced in a study of cytomegalovirus exposure and HLA in healthy donors. Primers included in the PCR were 60 Vbeta and 13 Jbeta primers. Here immunoSEQ multiplex PCR was the method, and the copy in TCRdb shows in-frame clones only, minus some. The table includes 180,000 or so clones, around a tenth detected once. The sequenced sample consisted of PBMCs. The receptors stem from a woman in her 30s in good health and CMV-seropositive.

This clone has at least ten counts. V is TRBV6-4 and J is TRBJ2-3; TRBD2 aligns across 8 bases. The CDR3 totals 16 residues. With 0 bases clipped from V and 2 bases from J, the junction kept 4 bases outside the gene matches. Germline values: CDR1 MRHNA, CDR2 SNTAGT. The CDR3 spells CASSDSDGRDTDTQYF. The CDR3 DNA is TGTGCCAGCAGTGACTCAGACGGGAGGGACACAGATACGCAGTATTTT.

The chain combines TRBV6-6 with TRBJ2-1, with 9 bases identical to TRBD1. From germline, CDR1 is MNHNY and CDR2 SVGAGI (reference sequence). V trimming: 5 bases; J trimming: 5 bases; junction bases outside the gene matches: 10. The CDR3 spans 16 residues. CDR3 loop: CASSNRGQGSDNEQFF. The CDR3 nucleotides read TGTGCCAGCAGTAACCGGGGACAGGGAAGTGACAATGAGCAGTTCTTC.

This chain links TRBV5-6 with TRBJ1-6; D ambiguous. CDR1 SGHDT and CDR2 YYEEEE come from the germline V gene. V lost 4 bases to trimming and J lost 6 bases, with 14 bases between them. The CDR3 consists of 15 residues. CDR3 sequence: CASSNGLNVNSPLHF. The CDR3 region has the DNA TGTGCCAGCAGCAACGGACTGAACGTTAATTCACCCCTCCACTTT.

This chain connects TRBV27 to TRBJ1-2; D is undetermined. The CDR3 runs to 15 residues. The ends were cut back, 2 bases at V and 4 bases at J, with 14 bases in the middle. Germline CDR1 and CDR2: MNHEY and SMNVEV (reference sequence). This CDR3 reads CASSLTGKGLYGYTF. CDR3 bases: TGTGCCAGCAGTTTAACGGGGAAAGGGCTCTATGGCTACACCTTC.

The table lists this clone with a few counts. The chain is built from TRBV5-1 and TRBJ2-3, with TRBD2 matching over 12 bases. Germline-derived CDR1 and CDR2 are SGHRS and YFSETQ. This CDR3 region has 16 residues. V gave up 0 bases and J gave up 1 base; unmatched junction bases: 0. The CDR3, as DNA: TGCGCCAGCAGCTTGGGGACTAGCGGGGGCACAGATACGCAGTATTTT. Translated, it gives CASSLGTSGGTDTQYF.